The rows below give T cell receptor beta chains drawn from one sample of a study of response to subunit inactivated influenza vaccine. TCRdb re-analysed the RT-PCR reads in MiXCR, keeping a single row per CDR3 protein. The sample includes about 480,000 distinct CDR3 sequences, about 25% of them seen just once. The material sequenced was CD4+ T cells sorted from PBMCs, taken 5 days after vaccination. The receptor set was obtained from a man aged 45-65 years who received an inactivated influenza vaccine. The CDR3 runs from the conserved cysteine through the conserved F or W. A D gene is named only where the DNA matches it firmly. Expanded clones are given a class, and other clones once, few, many or no size at all.

CDR3	DNA	V	J	size	D
CASSWTGTGELFF	TGTGCCAGCAGTTGGACAGGGACCGGGGAGCTGTTTTTT	TRBV12-3/TRBV12-4	TRBJ2-2	many	TRBD1
CASSGNTDEQYF	TGTGCCAGCAGCGGAAACACGGACGAGCAGTACTTC	TRBV7-2	TRBJ2-7	few	-
CASSGIGETQYF	TGTGCCAGCTCAGGAATTGGAGAGACCCAGTACTTC	TRBV18	TRBJ2-5	many	-
CASSEGDRKAFF	TGTGCCAGCAGTGAAGGGGACAGGAAAGCTTTCTTT	TRBV25-1	TRBJ1-1	-	TRBD1
CASSKQGAIRNEQFF	TGCGCCAGCAGTAAACAGGGGGCCATTAGGAATGAGCAGTTCTTC	TRBV10-2	TRBJ2-1	-	TRBD1
CSARVWTGPVVWQYF	TGCAGTGCTAGAGTGTGGACAGGACCCGTAGTATGGCAGTACTTC	TRBV20-1	TRBJ2-7	-	TRBD1
CASRSAGRFTGELFF	TGTGCCAGCAGATCGGCGGGAAGGTTCACCGGGGAGCTGTTTTTT	TRBV5-6	TRBJ2-2	few	-
CASSSQFGTANYGYTF	TGTGCCAGCAGCTCCCAGTTCGGGACAGCTAACTATGGCTACACCTTC	TRBV12-3/TRBV12-4	TRBJ1-2	many	TRBD1
CSVSRGQGGEQFF	TGCAGCGTGTCTAGGGGACAAGGGGGTGAGCAGTTCTTC	TRBV29-1	TRBJ2-1	-	-
CASSLAGVNEKLFF	TGCGCCAGCAGCTTGGCGGGGGTAAATGAAAAACTGTTTTTT	TRBV5-1	TRBJ1-4	-	-
CASSEPRLNTGELFF	TGCGCCAGCAGTGAGCCACGATTGAACACCGGGGAGCTGTTTTTT	TRBV10-2	TRBJ2-2	-	-
CSMPSGSYEQYF	TGCAGTATGCCGAGCGGGTCCTACGAGCAGTACTTC	TRBV20-1	TRBJ2-7	-	-
CASSLSSGHDTQYF	TGTGCCAGCAGCTTAAGTAGCGGGCACGATACGCAGTATTTT	TRBV7-7	TRBJ2-3	-	TRBD2
CASSLFGLADYNEQFF	TGTGCCAGCAGTTTATTCGGACTAGCGGATTACAATGAGCAGTTCTTC	TRBV12-3/TRBV12-4	TRBJ2-1	many	TRBD2
CSVPDGGNYGYTF	TGCAGTGTCCCGGACGGGGGAAACTATGGCTACACCTTC	TRBV20-1	TRBJ1-2	-	-
CASSLSQGAQETQYF	TGTGCCAGCAGCTTATCACAGGGCGCCCAAGAGACCCAGTACTTC	TRBV7-7	TRBJ2-5	-	-
CASSRPVTDTQYF	TGTGCCAGCAGTCGGCCAGTCACAGATACGCAGTATTTT	TRBV28	TRBJ2-3	few	-
CASSLVGAGQPQHF	TGTGCCAGCAGCTTAGTTGGGGCCGGCCAGCCCCAGCATTTT	TRBV7-2	TRBJ1-5	-	-
CSAANRGKGTDTQYF	TGCAGTGCTGCAAACAGGGGGAAGGGCACAGATACGCAGTATTTT	TRBV20-1	TRBJ2-3	-	TRBD1
CATSDPTGTKEETQYF	TGTGCCACCAGTGACCCGACCGGGACTAAGGAAGAGACCCAGTACTTC	TRBV24-1	TRBJ2-5	many	TRBD2
CSAIARDPKYGYTF	TGCAGTGCTATCGCGCGAGACCCTAAATATGGCTACACCTTC	TRBV20-1	TRBJ1-2	few	-
CASRDRTTDTQYF	TGTGCCAGCCGAGACAGGACCACAGATACGCAGTATTTT	TRBV6-6	TRBJ2-3	few	-